This TCR beta chain was captured in a study of blood T cell repertoires in COVID-19. In the original workflow: Estimation of nucleated cell counts relied on the amplification of reference gene primers. Generated by immunoSEQ multiplex PCR, the TCRdb table keeps only in-frame clones and is missing some. D and trimming were read from the DNA, whereas the V and J calls and clone size are those reported in that table. The sample records under 400,000 clones, about 90% being singletons. The CDR3 runs 17 residues. Losses at the gene ends were 3 bases for V and 0 bases for J; bases not matched to a gene: 5. The germline V gene encodes CDR1 LNHDA and CDR2 SQIVND (reference sequence). A PCR-confirmed or clinician-diagnosed COVID-19 case had contacted exposed participants within 2 weeks of entry.

This sequence joins TRBV19 and TRBJ2-3, with 11 bases matching TRBD2. This TCR derives from a woman in her twenties or thirties who had been exposed to COVID-19. Sequencing was performed on PBMCs or T cells enriched from blood (not recorded which). The CDR3 coding sequence is TGTGCCAGTAGTATCCCCCGGACTAGCGGGAGCACAGATACGCAGTATTTT. Protein: CASSIPRTSGSTDTQYF.